This T cell receptor beta chain was documented in a study of blood T cells in healthy people across ages. Study-wide results and caveats: Naive T cell percentage showed a strong correlation with TCR beta diversity. Versus aged donors, long-lived donors had higher diversity and more naive CD4+ cells.

A second PCR of about 7 to 12 cycles used a sample-barcoded 5' primer and a J-beta primer mix. There were at least 3 million CDR3-containing paired-end reads obtained from each sample. TCRdb re-called the 5' RACE reads through MiXCR, storing one row per CDR3 protein. The table lists 1.5 million to 2 million distinct CDR3 sequences, roughly 27% of them singletons. This clonotype was seen only a few times. Its specificity is unknown. This CDR3 region has 15 residues. Total RNA extracted from each sample amounted to at least 5 micrograms. The clonotype was recovered from a woman between 25 and 40 years old in good health. The genes are TRBV21-1 and TRBJ2-1. TRBV21-1 is given as a pseudogene. The sample taken for sequencing was blood. CDR3 region: CASSKPSSSYNEQFF. The CDR3 region has the DNA TGTGCCAGCAGCAAGCCTTCTTCCTCCTACAATGAGCAGTTCTTC.